This passage covers 12 T cell receptor beta chains from one sample sequenced in a study of T-cell memory formation after mild COVID-19. TCRdb independently ran MiXCR on the 5' RACE reads; one entry per CDR3 protein. In the table there are about 400,000 distinct CDR3 sequences, around 22% of which are singletons. The specimen was PBMCs or a T cell subset sorted from them (not recorded which). The origin of the receptors is an adult woman who had mild COVID-19 (a few samples of this study predate the infection). Cell type and time point are not known.

The chain carries TRBV6-5 and TRBJ2-5; D call uncertain. The V gene's germline CDR1 is MNHEY and CDR2 SVGAGI. V lost 2 bases and J lost 5, with 12 bases in between. The CDR3 is 14 amino acids. CDR3 coding DNA: TGTGCCAGCAGTTACCGGCACGTCGTGGAGACCCAGTACTTC. This translates into CASSYRHVVETQYF.

This clonotype was seen a few times. The rearrangement joins TRBV18 to TRBJ2-7; TRBD1 might be the D (5 bases). CDR3 length: 15 residues. Germline assignment: CDR1 KGHSH and CDR2 LQKENI. Between the trimmed V and J ends, which lost 2 bases and 4 bases, there was a span of 15 bases. CDR3 nucleotides: TGTGCCAGCTCACCAGGGGCATCAGTTCTATACGAGCAGTACTTC. Protein product: CASSPGASVLYEQYF.

The chain carries TRBV5-4 and TRBJ1-2; possibly TRBD1 for D (5 bases). Per germline, CDR1 SGHNT and CDR2 YYREEE (reference sequence). The CDR3 has 13 residues. Trimming removed 0 bases at V and 4 bases at J, with 7 bases between. The CDR3 loop reads CASSLEQAYGYTF. DNA of the CDR3: TGTGCCAGCAGCTTGGAACAGGCCTATGGCTACACCTTC.

The sample holds a few counts of this clonotype. This sequence joins TRBV30 and TRBJ2-2; 7 positions agree with TRBD1. The CDR3 covers 14 residues. Looked up from germline, CDR1 is GTSNPN and CDR2 is SVGIG (reference sequence). J gave up 3 bases and V 3 bases, and 4 bases lay outside the gene matches. CDR3 coding DNA: TGTGCCTGGAGGCACGGGACAGACACCGGGGAGCTGTTTTTT. Amino acids: CAWRHGTDTGELFF. The whole variable domain, filled in from reference TRBV30 and TRBJ2-2, reads SQTIHQWPATLVQPVGSPLSLECTVEGTSNPNLYWYRQAAGRGLQLLFYSVGIGQISSEVPQNLSASRPQDRQFILSSKKLLLSDSGFYLCAWRHGTDTGELFFGEGSRLTVL.

This clonotype was observed a few times. J is TRBJ2-1 and V is TRBV12-3 or TRBV12-4; 9 nucleotides agree with TRBD1. The CDR3 runs to 12 residues. V was clipped by 5 bases and J by 14 bases; unmatched bases: 7. CDR3 in DNA: TGTGCCAGCAGTCCCCGGGACAGGGAAGAGTTCTTC. The encoded protein is CASSPRDREEFF.

The chain has TRBV9 and TRBJ2-5, with 10 bases aligning to TRBD2. This CDR3 region has 15 residues. Per the germline V gene, CDR1 is SGDLS and CDR2 is YYNGEE. V was pared by 3 bases and J by 3 bases, with 5 bases of the junction left unmatched. Written as DNA, the CDR3 is TGTGCCAGCAGCGCCGGGACTAGCGCCAAAGAGACCCAGTACTTC. It codes for CASSAGTSAKETQYF.

This chain connects TRBV6-2 or TRBV6-3 to TRBJ2-4; possibly TRBD1 for D (6 bases). V lost 4 bases and J 1 base, leaving 23 bases between the germline ends. The germline gives CDR1 MNHEY, CDR2 SVGEGT. The CDR3 runs 19 residues. CDR3 sequence reads: CASSCREGDGICAKNIQYF. The CDR3 DNA reads TGTGCCAGCAGTTGCCGTGAGGGGGACGGGATCTGTGCCAAAAACATTCAGTACTTC.

The chain is built from TRBV12-3 or TRBV12-4 and TRBJ2-7; D may be TRBD2 (6 bases). Trimming took off 3 bases at V and 7 bases at J, with 16 bases between the two ends. The CDR3 consists of 14 residues. This chain's CDR3 is CASSFRERLREQYF. For the CDR3, the DNA is TGTGCCAGCAGTTTTCGGGAGAGGCTTCGGGAGCAGTACTTC.

The sample holds many counts of this clonotype. The chain has TRBV7-2 and TRBJ2-7; D remains ambiguous. With 5 bases removed from V and 6 bases from J, the gap between germline ends came to 14 bases. CDR3 length equals 13 residues. Germline CDR1 SGHTA, CDR2 FQGNSA. The DNA of the CDR3 is TGTGCCAGCAGCCCGTCGACCGTTCGCGAGCAGTACTTC. It is translated as CASSPSTVREQYF.

The J gene is TRBJ2-2, the V gene TRBV7-3; 7 bases agree with TRBD1. The trim removed 4 bases at V and 4 bases at J, leaving 9 bases unmatched. The CDR3 is 16 amino acids. Germline assignment: CDR1 SGHTA and CDR2 FQGTGA. CDR3 in DNA: TGTGCCAGCAGCTCCGACAGGGCTCGGGGCACCGGGGAGCTGTTTTTT. It is translated as CASSSDRARGTGELFF. The whole variable domain, remainder taken from reference TRBV7-3 and TRBJ2-2, is GAGVSQTPSNKVTEKGKYVELRCDPISGHTALYWYRQSLGQGPEFLIYFQGTGAADDSGLPNDRFFAVRPEGSVSTLKIQRTERGDSAVYLCASSSDRARGTGELFFGEGSRLTVL.

The V gene is TRBV25-1, the J gene TRBJ2-1, with 13 bases that match TRBD2. V was clipped by 5 bases and J by 0 bases; unmatched bases: 10. The CDR3 covers 19 residues. Germline V gene lookup returns CDR1 MGHDK and CDR2 SYGVNS. CDR3 region: CASSWLGLAGYSSYNEQFF. CDR3 coding DNA: TGTGCCAGCAGTTGGTTGGGACTAGCGGGGTACAGCTCCTACAATGAGCAGTTCTTC.

The rearrangement links TRBV27 to TRBJ1-1, with unresolved D. The CDR3 contains 14 residues. Germline-derived CDR1 and CDR2 are MNHEY and SMNVEV (reference sequence). Trimming took off 3 bases at V and 1 base at J, with 9 bases between the two ends. The CDR3 DNA sequence: TGTGCCAGCAGTTTTGGGTCCCCGAACACTGAAGCTTTCTTT. It codes for CASSFGSPNTEAFF.